This T cell receptor (beta chain) was profiled in a study of blood T cell repertoires in COVID-19 (dated by TCRdb to between 2020 and 2021). Regarding the study in general: Samples covering the acute and convalescent phases of COVID-19 were provided by collaborators in the United States, Italy and Spain. Samples were obtained from the ongoing ImmuneRACE study (first 160 participants) and from 1,254 subjects provided by 6 global collaborators. Where HLA class I and class II types were available, the types were taken from metadata supplied by the sample provider, not from assay-based typing. The dataset comprised deeply sampled blood TCRbeta repertoires from subjects exposed to, actively infected with, or recovered from COVID-19. The material from the prospective study consisted of cDNA or gDNA derived from T cells, B-cell-depleted T cells, or PBMCs. A freely available public database, intended as a resource for researchers studying the immune response to SARS-CoV-2, is where the repertoires were released. Nearly every sample came with metadata listing a de-identified subject ID, COVID-19 status, age in years and sex. Study-wide findings and limitations: The amount of clinical and demographic metadata varied by source and participant and was provided uncurated.

Counted from cysteine to phenylalanine, this CDR3 has 16 amino acids. Only CDR3 DNA remains: 48 bases, in frame from the first base. The germline V gene sets CDR1 to MDHEN and CDR2 to SYDVKM. V sheds 5 bases and J sheds 0 bases, leaving 14 bases between their ends. Points on this clone: No cognate antigen has been identified for it. Qualities for individual bases were not recorded, and no much larger clone is one base off.

Participants in the prospective study were enrolled through a virtual design, were aged roughly 18 to 100 years, and lived in approximately 24 United States geographic areas. To assign participants to cohorts, the prospective study relied on clinical history that participants themselves reported in a screening survey and a study questionnaire. ImmuneRACE Cohort 3 recovered participants were defined by two consecutive negative NP/OP PCR tests, healthcare professional clearance, or symptom resolution. In the prospective study, whole blood, serum and a nasopharyngeal or oropharyngeal swab were collected from each participant by mobile phlebotomists. Prospective study participants could optionally give additional blood draws and questionnaires over an approximately 2-month period. Before DNA extraction, prospective study blood samples were shipped either frozen or at room temperature. TCRbeta CDR3 regions were amplified from genomic DNA using the immunoSEQ Assay, a bias-controlled multiplex PCR. The paper's processing steps were these. Nucleated cell counts per sample were estimated from amplification of reference gene primers within the assay. Sequence reads were collapsed and filtered to measure the absolute abundance of every unique TCRbeta CDR3 rearrangement. For each sample, productive Simpson clonality was calculated as the square root of Simpson's diversity index over productive rearrangements. The source is immuneACCESS, and TCRdb retained only in-frame sequences with V and J called. Part of the clones is not carried over; for the studies checked, unresolved V genes explain less than half of this, and the remainder is unexplained. V, J and clone size are taken as reported in that table, and D and trimming were inferred from the DNA itself. The sample table contains 140,000 to 150,000 clones; only one count was recorded for about nine tenths of them. Around 4.2% of the sample belongs to the ten largest clones.

Material for sequencing was PBMCs or T cells enriched from blood (not recorded which). The V and J segments used are TRBV28 and TRBJ1-3; the D gene cannot be named for sure. The source is a man between 50 and 59 years old who had recovered from COVID-19. DNA sequence: TGTGCCAGCAGTCAACGCGTCCCCCGCTCTGGAAACACCATATATTTT. Translated, this gives CASSQRVPRSGNTIYF.